Listed below are T cell receptor beta chains from one sample, sequenced in a study of blood T cell repertoires in COVID-19. Data came from immunoSEQ multiplex PCR; TCRdb stores just in-frame clones and leaves some out. Of 130,000 to 150,000 clones listed, 70% to 85% were seen once; the top ten hold approximately 9%. Sequenced input: peripheral blood. These receptors all stem from a woman at least 80 years old in a cohort sampled during active or convalescent COVID-19. CDR3s include the opening cysteine and the closing phenylalanine or tryptophan. The D gene is left open where the match is weak. Clone size, where shown, is once, few, many, or a class for clones that have expanded.

J,size,V,D,DNA,CDR3
TRBJ1-2,NA,TRBV21-1,NA,TGTGCCAGCAGCAGCACGATCCGGGACAACGACCCCTGTCGCTACACCTTC,CASSSTIRDNDPCRYTF
TRBJ2-4,NA,TRBV7-2,TRBD1,TGTGCCAGCAGCCAACGACAGGGGGTGGCCAAAAACATTCAGTACTTC,CASSQRQGVAKNIQYF
TRBJ2-3,NA,TRBV7-7,NA,TGTGCCAGCAGCTTAGGTAGCTCAGATACGCAGTATTTT,CASSLGSSDTQYF
TRBJ2-1,NA,TRBV15,TRBD2,TGTGCCACCAGCAGAGATCTTAGCGGGACCCCAAAGAATGAGCAGTTCTTC,CATSRDLSGTPKNEQFF
TRBJ2-1,NA,TRBV4-3,NA,TGCGCCAGCAGCCAAGATCTACGACAGTTCTACAATGAGCAGTTCTTC,CASSQDLRQFYNEQFF
TRBJ1-1,NA,TRBV7-9,TRBD1,TGTGCCAGCAGCTCCCGGGACAGGGGTGGACCAGCTTTCTTT,CASSSRDRGGPAFF
TRBJ2-1,NA,TRBV27,TRBD1,TGTGCCAGCAGTTTATTGGGTTCGGGACAGGGGGCCAATGAGCAGTTCTTC,CASSLLGSGQGANEQFF
TRBJ2-3,NA,TRBV20-1,NA,TGCAGTGCTCCCTCGGGGTATACGCAGTATTTT,CSAPSGYTQYF
TRBJ1-4,once,TRBV2,TRBD1,TGTGCCAGCAGTCTGGACAGGTTTGGCGAAAAACTGTTTTTT,CASSLDRFGEKLFF
TRBJ1-2,NA,TRBV3-1/TRBV3-2,TRBD1,TGTGCCAGCAGCGCGAAGGGGGCACGTGGCTACACCTTC,CASSAKGARGYTF
TRBJ1-1,NA,TRBV5-1,NA,TGCGCCAGCAGCTTAATGATTCGCGCCGAAAACACTGAAGCTTTCTTT,CASSLMIRAENTEAFF
TRBJ2-3,NA,TRBV6-5,NA,TGTGCCAGCAGTTATGAAGCCGGGACTGGGGATGGGCAGTATTTT,CASSYEAGTGDGQYF
TRBJ2-5,NA,TRBV7-8,TRBD2,TGTGCCAGCAGCTTCGAAGCGGGGAGCTCTCAAGAGACCCAGTACTTC,CASSFEAGSSQETQYF
TRBJ2-3,NA,TRBV19,TRBD2,TGTGCCAGTACCACTCGGCGGGGGGCTAGCACAGATACGCAGTATTTT,CASTTRRGASTDTQYF
TRBJ2-5,NA,TRBV15,TRBD1,TGTGCCACCAGCCGTGGATACCTTACAGGGGGCCAGGGGACCCAGTACTTC,CATSRGYLTGGQGTQYF
TRBJ2-3,NA,TRBV4-1,TRBD2,TGCGCCAGCAGCCAAGAAACGGGACTAGCGACAGATACGCAGTATTTT,CASSQETGLATDTQYF
TRBJ2-1,NA,TRBV15,TRBD1,TGTGCCACCAGCAGGGGGACAGCCAGATCCTACAATGAGCAGTTCTTC,CATSRGTARSYNEQFF
TRBJ1-1,NA,TRBV2,NA,TGTGCCAGCAGGCCCGGACAGATAAACACTGAAGCTTTCTTT,CASRPGQINTEAFF
TRBJ2-7,NA,TRBV6-6,TRBD2,TGTGCCAGCAGCCGGCGGGAGCGGGGGAGGTCGGACGAGCAGTACTTC,CASSRRERGRSDEQYF
TRBJ1-2,NA,TRBV2,TRBD1,TGTGCCAGCAGAGATCAGGGGGCATGGGGCTACACCTTC,CASRDQGAWGYTF
TRBJ1-2,NA,TRBV4-2,TRBD1,TGTGCCAGCAGCCGAAGGACAGGGGGTAGCGCTAACTATGGCTACACCTTC,CASSRRTGGSANYGYTF
TRBJ1-3,NA,TRBV21-1,NA,TGTGCCAGCAGCAAAGGCCTGGCAGGTAAATTGCCCGGAAACACCATATATTTT,CASSKGLAGKLPGNTIYF
TRBJ1-3,NA,TRBV6-5,NA,TGTGCCAGCAGTTACTCGACAGACTCTGGAAACACCATATATTTT,CASSYSTDSGNTIYF
TRBJ1-4,NA,TRBV10-2,TRBD1,TGCGCCAGCAATACTCCGGGACAGGGAGTAGAAAAACTGTTTTTT,CASNTPGQGVEKLFF
TRBJ2-1,NA,TRBV19,NA,TGTGCCAGTAGTAGGGACTTTGATTCTTACAATGAGCAGTTCTTC,CASSRDFDSYNEQFF
TRBJ1-2,NA,TRBV5-4,TRBD1,TGTGCCAGCAGCTTGCAACAGGGGCGAGACTATGGCTACACCTTC,CASSLQQGRDYGYTF
TRBJ1-1,few,TRBV6-5,NA,TGTGCCAGCAGTTACGGGGGGGTGAACACTGAAGCTTTCTTT,CASSYGGVNTEAFF
TRBJ1-3,NA,TRBV5-1,TRBD1,TGCGCCAGCAGCTTACAGGGGGCTGACACCATATATTTT,CASSLQGADTIYF
TRBJ2-7,NA,TRBV12-5,NA,TGTGCTAGTGGTCCCAGTGGACAGTCCGGCGAGCAGTACTTC,CASGPSGQSGEQYF
TRBJ1-5,few,TRBV5-5,NA,TGTGCCAGCAGCTTGTTGGGGCAGGGTGAACAGCCCCAGCATTTT,CASSLLGQGEQPQHF
TRBJ2-7,once,TRBV18,NA,TGTGCCAGCTCACGCAATCCAGGCTACGAGCAGTACTTC,CASSRNPGYEQYF
TRBJ2-3,once,TRBV11-2,TRBD2,TGTGCCAGCAGCCCGGGGACTAGCGGGGGCACAGATACGCAGTATTTT,CASSPGTSGGTDTQYF
TRBJ1-2,NA,TRBV9,TRBD1,TGTGCCAGCAGCTCTACGGGACAGGCAATTTCTGACTACACCTTC,CASSSTGQAISDYTF
TRBJ2-2,few,TRBV19,NA,TGTGCCAGTAGTCGCGAACGCGGGGCTGGGGAGCTGTTTTTT,CASSRERGAGELFF
TRBJ1-1,NA,TRBV6-5,NA,TGTGCCAGCAGCCCCACCCTGACACGTAACACTGAAGCTTTCTTT,CASSPTLTRNTEAFF
TRBJ2-5,once,TRBV3-1/TRBV3-2,NA,TGTGCCAGCAGCCCGACTATCCAAGAGACCCAGTACTTC,CASSPTIQETQYF
TRBJ1-1,NA,TRBV11-1,NA,TGTGCCAGCAGCCGAACCGCCGACAGAAACACTGAAGCTTTCTTT,CASSRTADRNTEAFF
TRBJ1-1,NA,TRBV5-1,TRBD1,TGCGCCAGCAGCTTCGGGGACAGGGGGACTGAAGCTTTCTTT,CASSFGDRGTEAFF
TRBJ1-2,NA,TRBV30,NA,TGTGCCTGGAGTCGAGGTTTCTTTGGAGGCTACACCTTC,CAWSRGFFGGYTF
TRBJ1-5,NA,TRBV27,NA,TGTGCCAGCAGTTTTAGGGAGAATCAGCCCCAGCATTTT,CASSFRENQPQHF
TRBJ2-3,once,TRBV7-3,NA,TGTGCCAGCAGCACATCAGGGGCCACAGATACGCAGTATTTT,CASSTSGATDTQYF
TRBJ1-6,few,TRBV6-1,NA,TGTGCCAGCAGTGACGGGGAACATAGTTCACCCCTCCACTTT,CASSDGEHSSPLHF
TRBJ1-6,few,TRBV6-5,NA,TGTGCCAGCAGCACCCCGGCCCCCGGGGGATCACCCCTCCACTTT,CASSTPAPGGSPLHF
TRBJ1-2,few,TRBV6-5,TRBD1,TGTGCCAGCAGTCCCGACAGGGTCCCTAGGTATGGCTACACCTTC,CASSPDRVPRYGYTF
TRBJ1-1,NA,TRBV25-1,NA,TGTGCCAGCAGTGAATCGGTTCAGGGGAACACTGAAGCTTTCTTT,CASSESVQGNTEAFF
TRBJ2-3,NA,TRBV7-9,NA,TGTGCCAGCAGCCTCTCGCTCGGCGGGCAGTATTTT,CASSLSLGGQYF
TRBJ1-5,NA,TRBV28,NA,TGTGCCAGCAGTCCGTACCGGGGGGCTACCAGCAATCAGCCCCAGCATTTT,CASSPYRGATSNQPQHF
TRBJ2-7,few,TRBV7-2,NA,TGTGCCAGCAGCCTCACAGTAGCCTACGAGCAGTACTTC,CASSLTVAYEQYF
TRBJ1-1,NA,TRBV12-5,TRBD1,TGTGCTAGTGGTCCCGGGACAGGGAGGTTGGACACTGAAGCTTTCTTT,CASGPGTGRLDTEAFF
TRBJ1-2,NA,TRBV4-1,TRBD1,TGCGCCAGCAGCCCCGGACAGGCTGCTGGTCACTATGGCTACACCTTC,CASSPGQAAGHYGYTF
TRBJ2-7,NA,TRBV3-1/TRBV3-2,TRBD2,TGTGCCAGCAGCGATAGCGGGGGGCTAGAGCAGTACTTC,CASSDSGGLEQYF
TRBJ2-2,NA,TRBV19,NA,TGTGCCAGTGCCCCCCGCGTCGGGTACACCGGGGAGCTGTTTTTT,CASAPRVGYTGELFF
TRBJ2-3,few,TRBV18,NA,TGTGCCAGCTCACCACCTGCCCCGGGGGTGGGGGAGAGAGATACGCAGTATTTT,CASSPPAPGVGERDTQYF
TRBJ2-3,NA,TRBV29-1,NA,TGCAGCGTTGAATATGGGGCTAGCACAGATACGCAGTATTTT,CSVEYGASTDTQYF
TRBJ2-3,NA,TRBV21-1,NA,TGTGCCAGCAGCAGAGGGGGCAGTACAGATACGCAGTATTTT,CASSRGGSTDTQYF